The TCR beta chain under discussion was sequenced for a study of CD8 T cells in Susac syndrome. About the study: When their blood was taken, patients with Susac syndrome were therapy-naive, taking corticosteroids, or taking intravenous immunoglobulin alone.

Germline values: CDR1 SGHDT, CDR2 YYEEEE. This CDR3 spans 14 amino acids. With 4 bases removed from V and 6 bases from J, the gap between germline ends came to 11 bases. RNA in amounts of roughly 0.45 to 1 ug was reverse transcribed with random hexamers. Multiplex PCR with immunoSEQ amplified the TCR beta CDR3 across 54 Vbeta and 13 Jbeta. TCRdb ran MiXCR on the immunoSEQ multiplex PCR reads and lists one entry per CDR3 protein. The sample records roughly 190,000 distinct CDR3 sequences, 91% being singletons. CD8+ and CD4+ T cells taken from blood had their TCR beta sequenced. Negative isolation yielded CD4+ and CD8+ T cells, and FACS enriched TEMRA cells.

This chain joins TRBV5-6 and TRBJ1-6; maybe TRBD1 (5 bases). The receptor was isolated from a human donor with Susac syndrome. Sequencing input: CD4+ T cells from PBMCs. CDR3 residues: CASSLYGGNSPLHF. In DNA form, the CDR3 reads TGTGCCAGCAGCCTTTACGGGGGTAATTCACCCCTCCACTTT.